A selection of T cell receptor beta chains follows, all from one sample in a study of blood T cell repertoires in COVID-19. Some clones are missing from TCRdb's copy, which holds only in-frame ones; the method was immunoSEQ multiplex PCR. The sample consists of about 130,000 clones, about 80% of them appearing once. Sequenced sample: peripheral blood. These receptor sequences come from a middle-aged man with active or convalescent COVID-19. The CDR3 runs from the conserved cysteine through the conserved F or W. A D gene is named only where the DNA matches it firmly. Rows may omit the clone size; those that give it use once, few, many or a size class.

j_gene	abundance	d_gene	v_gene	CDR3nt	CDR3aa
TRBJ2-5	NA	NA	TRBV4-3	TGCGCCAGCAGCCAAGATTTCGGGAGCGCCGAGACCCAGTACTTC	CASSQDFGSAETQYF
TRBJ1-5	NA	NA	TRBV6-5	TGTGCCAGCCTTGACACTGGCAATCAGCCCCAGCATTTT	CASLDTGNQPQHF
TRBJ1-1	NA	NA	TRBV6-5	TGTGCCAGCAGGACCCAACTAGGGAACACTGAAGCTTTCTTT	CASRTQLGNTEAFF
TRBJ1-1	NA	NA	TRBV15	TGTGCCACCAGCAGGCCCAATTTACAGGAAGCTTTCTTT	CATSRPNLQEAFF
TRBJ1-2	NA	NA	TRBV29-1	TGCAGCGTTGGTGTGGGGCATGATGGCTACACCTTC	CSVGVGHDGYTF
TRBJ1-2	NA	TRBD1	TRBV2	TGTGCCAGCAGTGGAGACAGGGACGCCGTGTCTGGCTACACCTTC	CASSGDRDAVSGYTF
TRBJ2-7	NA	TRBD1	TRBV25-1	TGTGCCAGCAGCCGCCAGACAGGGTTCGACGAGCAGTACTTC	CASSRQTGFDEQYF
TRBJ2-5	NA	TRBD2	TRBV5-7	TGTGCCAGCAGCTTGGGGACGGGGGGGGAGACCCAGTACTTC	CASSLGTGGETQYF
TRBJ1-4	once	NA	TRBV19	TGTGCCAGTAGTATGGGGGCACAGGGTGGTGAAAAACTGTTTTTT	CASSMGAQGGEKLFF
TRBJ1-1	once	TRBD1	TRBV18	TGTGCCAGCTCACCACCGGTGCTAGGGGGCGGTACTGAAGCTTTCTTT	CASSPPVLGGGTEAFF
TRBJ2-2	NA	TRBD2	TRBV5-1	TGCGCCAGCAGCTGGAAGACGAGCGGGGGGAACACCGGGGAGCTGTTTTTT	CASSWKTSGGNTGELFF
TRBJ1-2	NA	TRBD1	TRBV18	TGTGCCAGCTCACAGGGACAGGGCTCCCATGGCTACACCTTC	CASSQGQGSHGYTF
TRBJ2-5	NA	TRBD1	TRBV18	TGTGCCAGCTCACCGGGACAGGGGTACCAAGAGACCCAGTACTTC	CASSPGQGYQETQYF
TRBJ2-1	NA	TRBD2	TRBV4-1	TGCGCCAGCAGCCAAGAGCGGGGGGATTACAATGAGCAGTTCTTC	CASSQERGDYNEQFF
TRBJ2-1	NA	TRBD2	TRBV18	TGTGCCAGCTCACCACCGGCGGGGGATTACAATGAGCAGTTCTTC	CASSPPAGDYNEQFF
TRBJ2-7	once	NA	TRBV30	TGTGCCTGGAGTCGAGTTATCGGACACCACGAGCAGTACTTC	CAWSRVIGHHEQYF
TRBJ1-2	once	NA	TRBV4-3	TGCGCCAGCAGCCAAGGTCAACAGGCCTATGGCTACACCTTC	CASSQGQQAYGYTF
TRBJ2-2	NA	TRBD2	TRBV7-2	TGTGCCAGCAGCCCCCAAACTAGCGGGGGGCCGGGCGGGGAGCTGTTTTTT	CASSPQTSGGPGGELFF
TRBJ2-1	NA	TRBD2	TRBV3-1/TRBV3-2	TGTGCCAGCAGCCAAAAGGGGACTAGCGGGGGAGAGCAGTTCTTC	CASSQKGTSGGEQFF
TRBJ1-5	NA	NA	TRBV3-1/TRBV3-2	TGTGCCAGCAGCCAAGATCTTGTCAGGGGCAATCAGCCCCAGCATTTT	CASSQDLVRGNQPQHF
TRBJ1-4	NA	NA	TRBV6-5	TGTGCCAGCAGTTCTCCAGGGCGGCGAGATGAAAAACTGTTTTTT	CASSSPGRRDEKLFF
TRBJ2-7	once	TRBD2	TRBV5-1	TGCGCCAGCAGCTCTGGGACTAGCGTCTCCTACGAGCAGTACTTC	CASSSGTSVSYEQYF